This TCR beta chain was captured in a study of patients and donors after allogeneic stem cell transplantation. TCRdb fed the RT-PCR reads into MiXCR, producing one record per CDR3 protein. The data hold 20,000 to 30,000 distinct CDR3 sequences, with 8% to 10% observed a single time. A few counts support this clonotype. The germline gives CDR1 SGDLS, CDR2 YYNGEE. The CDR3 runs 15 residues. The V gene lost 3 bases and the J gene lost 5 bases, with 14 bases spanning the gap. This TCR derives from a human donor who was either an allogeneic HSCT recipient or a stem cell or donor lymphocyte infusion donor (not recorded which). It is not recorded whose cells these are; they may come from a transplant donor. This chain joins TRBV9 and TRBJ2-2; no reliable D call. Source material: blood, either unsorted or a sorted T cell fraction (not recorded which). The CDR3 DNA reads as TGTGCCAGCAGCGGCGAAAACAGTTTTACCGGGGAGCTGTTTTTT. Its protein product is CASSGENSFTGELFF. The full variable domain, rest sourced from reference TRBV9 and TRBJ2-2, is DSGVTQTPKHLITATGQRVTLRCSPRSGDLSVYWYQQSLDQGLQFLIQYYNGEERAKGNILERFSAQQFPDLHSELNLSSLELGDSALYFCASSGENSFTGELFFGEGSRLTVL.